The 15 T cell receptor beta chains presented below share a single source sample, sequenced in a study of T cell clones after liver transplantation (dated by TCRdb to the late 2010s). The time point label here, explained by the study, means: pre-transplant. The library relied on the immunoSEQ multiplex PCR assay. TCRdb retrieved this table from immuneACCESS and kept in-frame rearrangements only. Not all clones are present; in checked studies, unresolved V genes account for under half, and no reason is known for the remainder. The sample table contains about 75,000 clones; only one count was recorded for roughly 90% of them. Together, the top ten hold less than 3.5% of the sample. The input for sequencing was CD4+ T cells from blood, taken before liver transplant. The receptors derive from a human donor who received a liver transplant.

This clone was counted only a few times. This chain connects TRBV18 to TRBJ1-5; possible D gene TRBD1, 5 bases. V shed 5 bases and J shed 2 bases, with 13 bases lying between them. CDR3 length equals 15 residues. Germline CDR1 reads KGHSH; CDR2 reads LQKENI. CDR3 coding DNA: TGTGCCAGCTCATTGAAAGAAGGGGGCAATCAGCCCCAGCATTTT. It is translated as CASSLKEGGNQPQHF. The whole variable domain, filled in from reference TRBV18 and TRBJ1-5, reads NAGVMQNPRHLVRRRGQEARLRCSPMKGHSHVYWYRQLPEEGLKFMVYLQKENIIDESGMPKERFSAEFPKEGPSILRIQQVVRGDSAAYFCASSLKEGGNQPQHFGDGTRLSIL.

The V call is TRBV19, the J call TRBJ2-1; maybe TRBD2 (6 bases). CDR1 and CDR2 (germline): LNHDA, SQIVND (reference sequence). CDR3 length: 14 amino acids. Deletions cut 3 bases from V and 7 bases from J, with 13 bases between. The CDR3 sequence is CASSISGVSNEQFF. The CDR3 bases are TGTGCCAGTAGTATCTCGGGAGTTTCAAATGAGCAGTTCTTC.

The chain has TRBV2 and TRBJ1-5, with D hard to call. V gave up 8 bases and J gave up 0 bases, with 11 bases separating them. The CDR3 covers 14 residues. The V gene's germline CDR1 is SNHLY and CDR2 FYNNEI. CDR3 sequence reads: CASRQEYSNQPQHF. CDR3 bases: TGTGCCAGCCGCCAGGAGTATAGCAATCAGCCCCAGCATTTT.

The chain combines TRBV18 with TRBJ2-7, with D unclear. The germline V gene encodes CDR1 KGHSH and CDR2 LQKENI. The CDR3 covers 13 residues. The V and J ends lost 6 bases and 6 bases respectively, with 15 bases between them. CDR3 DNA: TGTGCCAGCTCGGGCACCTCTGACGGCGAGCAGTACTTC. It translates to CASSGTSDGEQYF. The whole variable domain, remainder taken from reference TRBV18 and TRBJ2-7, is NAGVMQNPRHLVRRRGQEARLRCSPMKGHSHVYWYRQLPEEGLKFMVYLQKENIIDESGMPKERFSAEFPKEGPSILRIQQVVRGDSAAYFCASSGTSDGEQYFGPGTRLTVT.

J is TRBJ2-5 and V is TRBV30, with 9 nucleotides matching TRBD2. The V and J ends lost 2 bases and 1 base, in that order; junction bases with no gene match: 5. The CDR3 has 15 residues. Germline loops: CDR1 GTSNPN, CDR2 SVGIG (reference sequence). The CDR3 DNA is TGTGCCTGGAGTAAGGCGGGAGGGCCCCAAGAGACCCAGTACTTC. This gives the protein CAWSKAGGPQETQYF. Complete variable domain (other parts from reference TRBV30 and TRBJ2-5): SQTIHQWPATLVQPVGSPLSLECTVEGTSNPNLYWYRQAAGRGLQLLFYSVGIGQISSEVPQNLSASRPQDRQFILSSKKLLLSDSGFYLCAWSKAGGPQETQYFGPGTRLLVL.

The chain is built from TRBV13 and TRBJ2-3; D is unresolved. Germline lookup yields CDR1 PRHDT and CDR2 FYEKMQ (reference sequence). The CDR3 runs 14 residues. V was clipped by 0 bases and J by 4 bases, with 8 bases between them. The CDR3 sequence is CASSLGPTADTQYF. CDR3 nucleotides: TGTGCCAGCAGCTTAGGGCCAACGGCAGATACGCAGTATTTT.

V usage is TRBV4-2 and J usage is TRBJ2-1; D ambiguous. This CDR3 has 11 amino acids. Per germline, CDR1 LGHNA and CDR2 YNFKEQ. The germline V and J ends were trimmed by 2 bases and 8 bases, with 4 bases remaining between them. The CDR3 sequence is CASSQLDEQFF. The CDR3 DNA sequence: TGTGCCAGCAGCCAACTAGATGAGCAGTTCTTC.

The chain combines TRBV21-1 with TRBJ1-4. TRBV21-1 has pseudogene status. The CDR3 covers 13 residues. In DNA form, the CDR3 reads TGTGCCAGACAACGGCCTGTCAATGAAAAACTGTTTTTT. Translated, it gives CARQRPVNEKLFF.

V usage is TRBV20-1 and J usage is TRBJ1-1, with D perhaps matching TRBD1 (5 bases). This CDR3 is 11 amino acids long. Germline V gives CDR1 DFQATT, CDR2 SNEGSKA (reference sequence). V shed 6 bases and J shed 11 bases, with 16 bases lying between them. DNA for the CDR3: TGCAGTGCCAACCGTGGGGGGACTGCTTTCTTT. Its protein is CSANRGGTAFF.

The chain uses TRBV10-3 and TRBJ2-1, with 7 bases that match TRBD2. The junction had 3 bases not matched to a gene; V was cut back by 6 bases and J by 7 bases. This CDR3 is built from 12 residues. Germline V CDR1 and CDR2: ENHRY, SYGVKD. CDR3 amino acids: CAISYSGNEQFF. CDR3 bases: TGTGCCATCAGCTATAGCGGGAATGAGCAGTTCTTC.

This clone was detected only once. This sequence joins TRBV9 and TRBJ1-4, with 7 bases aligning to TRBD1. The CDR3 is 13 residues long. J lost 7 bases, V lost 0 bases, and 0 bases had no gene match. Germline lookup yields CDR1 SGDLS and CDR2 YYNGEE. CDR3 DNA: TGTGCCAGCAGCGTAGCAGGGGGTGAAAAACTGTTTTTT. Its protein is CASSVAGGEKLFF.

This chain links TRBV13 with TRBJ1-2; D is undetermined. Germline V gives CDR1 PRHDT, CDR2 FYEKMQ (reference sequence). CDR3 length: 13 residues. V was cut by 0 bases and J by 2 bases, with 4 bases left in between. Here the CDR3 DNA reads TGTGCCAGCAGCTTAGGACGGAACTATGGCTACACCTTC. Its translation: CASSLGRNYGYTF.

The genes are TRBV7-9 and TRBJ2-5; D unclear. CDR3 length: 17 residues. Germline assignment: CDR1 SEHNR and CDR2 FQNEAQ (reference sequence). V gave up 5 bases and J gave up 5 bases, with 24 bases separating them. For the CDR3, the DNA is TGTGCCAGCAGCCGGTTCCGTTTTCCGAGAGAAGGCGAGACCCAGTACTTC. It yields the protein CASSRFRFPREGETQYF.

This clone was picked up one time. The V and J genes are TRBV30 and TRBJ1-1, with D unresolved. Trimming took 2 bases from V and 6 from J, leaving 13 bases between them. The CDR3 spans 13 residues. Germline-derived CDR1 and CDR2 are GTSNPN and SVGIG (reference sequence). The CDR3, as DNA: TGTGCCTGGAGTTTCTATAGTCGGGCTGAAGCTTTCTTT. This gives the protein CAWSFYSRAEAFF.

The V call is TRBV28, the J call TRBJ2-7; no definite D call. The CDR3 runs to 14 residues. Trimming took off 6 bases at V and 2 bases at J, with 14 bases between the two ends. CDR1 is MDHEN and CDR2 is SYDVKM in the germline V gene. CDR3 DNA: TGTGCCAGCAGCCGAATTACCTACCCCTACGAGCAGTACTTC. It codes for CASSRITYPYEQYF.